This T cell receptor (beta chain) was observed in a study of long-term antiretroviral therapy in people with HIV. General study results and limits: Pre-ART expanded TRB clones stayed dominant throughout, though often decreasing after ART.

Germline V CDR1 and CDR2: LGHNA, YSLEER. This CDR3 has 15 amino acids. Trimming removed 0 bases from V and 4 bases from J, with 12 bases in between. Treatment for all HIV-infected participants took place in the United States. The sample holds a few counts of this clone. Its antigen is currently unknown. The assay, immunoSEQ v3.0, was run at survey level. What sequencing targeted per sample was about 35,000-55,000 T-cell genomes. TCRdb's table, derived via immunoSEQ multiplex PCR, lists solely in-frame clones and lacks some. The sample includes 20,000 to 25,000 clones, roughly 80% of them seen just once.

The TCR sequence derives from a woman between 40 and 55 years old with HIV. The rearrangement joins TRBV4-3 to TRBJ1-1, with D maybe TRBD1 (5 bases). The sequencing here drew on unsorted PBMCs, taken 1.1 years before starting antiretroviral therapy. The CDR3 loop is CASSQDRRTGTEAFF. Here the CDR3 DNA reads TGCGCCAGCAGCCAAGATCGAAGAACAGGCACTGAAGCTTTCTTT.